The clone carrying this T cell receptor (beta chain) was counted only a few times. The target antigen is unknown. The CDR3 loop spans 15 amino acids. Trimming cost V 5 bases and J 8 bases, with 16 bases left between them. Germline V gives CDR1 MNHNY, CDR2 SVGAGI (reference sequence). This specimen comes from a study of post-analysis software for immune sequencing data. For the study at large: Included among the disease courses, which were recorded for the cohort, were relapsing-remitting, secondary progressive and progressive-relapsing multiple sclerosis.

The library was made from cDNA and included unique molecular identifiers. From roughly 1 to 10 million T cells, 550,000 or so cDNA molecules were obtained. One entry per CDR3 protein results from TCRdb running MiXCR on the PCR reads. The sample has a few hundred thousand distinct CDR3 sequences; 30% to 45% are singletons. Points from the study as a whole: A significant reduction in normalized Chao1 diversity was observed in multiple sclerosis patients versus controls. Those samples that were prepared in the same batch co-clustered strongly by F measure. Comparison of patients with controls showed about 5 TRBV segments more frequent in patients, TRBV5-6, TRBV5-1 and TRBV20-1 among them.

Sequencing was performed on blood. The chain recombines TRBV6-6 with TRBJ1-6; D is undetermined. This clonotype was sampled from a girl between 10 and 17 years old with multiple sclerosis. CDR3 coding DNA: TGTGCCAGCAGTCCCCGGGCCTCGGGCTATTCACCCCTCCACTTT. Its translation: CASSPRASGYSPLHF.